Following are 9 T cell receptor beta chains from one sample sequenced in a study of blood T cell repertoires in COVID-19. The method was immunoSEQ multiplex PCR; TCRdb's version includes in-frame clones alone and lacks a portion of them. The sample carries around 330,000 clones, roughly nine tenths recorded once. Sequenced input: PBMCs or T cells enriched from blood (not recorded which). The receptors derive from a man aged 60 to 75 who had recovered from COVID-19.

This CDR3 reads CASSLETGVQPQHF. The CDR3 nucleotides read TGCGCCAGCAGCTTGGAAACAGGGGTGCAGCCCCAGCATTTT. The chain employs TRBV5-1 and TRBJ1-5; the match to TRBD1 covers 7 bases. CDR1 is SGHRS and CDR2 is YFSETQ in the germline V gene. The CDR3 loop spans 14 amino acids. The trim removed 0 bases at V and 7 bases at J, leaving 4 bases unmatched.

Relative to its sample, this clone is medium-sized. This rearrangement joins TRBV6-2 or TRBV6-3 to TRBJ1-1; the D gene is possibly TRBD1 (5 bases). Germline V gives CDR1 MNHEY, CDR2 SVGEGT. The CDR3 consists of 13 residues. The germline V and J ends were trimmed by 6 bases and 1 base, with 9 bases remaining between them. CDR3 sequence (DNA): TGTGCCAGCAGCCTGACAGAGAACACTGAAGCTTTCTTT. Encoded protein: CASSLTENTEAFF.

This clone was detected only once. V and J are TRBV6-2 or TRBV6-3 and TRBJ1-5; tentative D call: TRBD1 (5 bases). V lost 4 bases and J 2 bases, leaving 15 bases between the germline ends. Germline V lookup: CDR1 MNHEY, CDR2 SVGEGT. The CDR3 totals 16 residues. Here the CDR3 DNA reads TGTGCCAGCAGTTGGGGCGCAGGGAGGGGCAATCAGCCCCAGCATTTT. This gives the protein CASSWGAGRGNQPQHF.

This chain connects TRBV7-9 to TRBJ1-3; 8 nucleotides match TRBD1. This CDR3 region has 16 residues. Unmatched junction bases numbered 9, after V lost 5 bases and J lost 3 bases. Germline V gene sequence: CDR1 SEHNR, CDR2 FQNEAQ (reference sequence). The CDR3 loop is CASSRNQGAGGNTIYF. CDR3 DNA sequence: TGTGCCAGCAGCCGGAATCAGGGGGCTGGTGGAAACACCATATATTTT.

The V call is TRBV19, the J call TRBJ1-1, with D unclear. This CDR3 has 13 residues. Trimming took 1 base from V and 4 from J, leaving 7 bases between them. CDR1 LNHDA and CDR2 SQIVND come from the germline V gene (reference sequence). The CDR3 loop is CASSIVPGTEAFF. In nucleotides, the CDR3 is TGTGCCAGTAGTATAGTCCCGGGCACTGAAGCTTTCTTT.

This clone was recorded only once. The rearrangement links TRBV5-1 to TRBJ1-2; the match to TRBD1 covers 12 bases. The J segment lost 4 bases and the V segment lost 4 bases, leaving 2 bases of the junction unmatched. The CDR3 is made up of 14 amino acids. Germline loops: CDR1 SGHRS, CDR2 YFSETQ. The CDR3 is CASSQGQGAYGYTF. CDR3 nucleotide sequence: TGCGCCAGCAGCCAGGGACAGGGGGCCTATGGCTACACCTTC. The whole variable domain, remainder taken from reference TRBV5-1 and TRBJ1-2, is KAGVTQTPRYLIKTRGQQVTLSCSPISGHRSVSWYQQTPGQGLQFLFEYFSETQRNKGNFPGRFSGRQFSNSRSEMNVSTLELGDSALYLCASSQGQGAYGYTFGSGTRLTVV.

This clone was counted once. V is TRBV18 and J is TRBJ1-1; a possible D gene is TRBD1 (6 bases). Trimming cost V 3 bases and J 6 bases, with 26 bases left between them. This CDR3 has 18 residues. The germline V gene has CDR1 KGHSH and CDR2 LQKENI. The CDR3 region has the DNA TGTGCCAGCTCACCCAGAGCATCGTCCGGTGGGGGCAGATCTGAAGCTTTCTTT. Translation gives CASSPRASSGGGRSEAFF.

The chain has TRBV11-3 and TRBJ2-7, with D maybe TRBD1 (5 bases). V dropped 8 bases and J dropped 4 bases, with 12 bases sitting between them. CDR1 and CDR2 from the germline V gene are SGHNT and YENEEA. The CDR3 is 12 amino acids. The CDR3 sequence: CASHERGYEQYF. The CDR3 region has the DNA TGTGCCAGCCACGAAAGGGGTTACGAGCAGTACTTC.

The CDR3 reads CASSLAGTGRGQPQHF. In DNA, the CDR3 is TGTGCCAGCAGCTTAGCCGGGACAGGAAGGGGTCAGCCCCAGCATTTT. This chain uses TRBV7-2 with TRBJ1-5; 8 bases match TRBD1. Germline V CDR1 and CDR2: SGHTA, FQGNSA. The CDR3 consists of 16 residues. With V trimmed by 0 bases and J by 6 bases, 7 bases remained unmatched.